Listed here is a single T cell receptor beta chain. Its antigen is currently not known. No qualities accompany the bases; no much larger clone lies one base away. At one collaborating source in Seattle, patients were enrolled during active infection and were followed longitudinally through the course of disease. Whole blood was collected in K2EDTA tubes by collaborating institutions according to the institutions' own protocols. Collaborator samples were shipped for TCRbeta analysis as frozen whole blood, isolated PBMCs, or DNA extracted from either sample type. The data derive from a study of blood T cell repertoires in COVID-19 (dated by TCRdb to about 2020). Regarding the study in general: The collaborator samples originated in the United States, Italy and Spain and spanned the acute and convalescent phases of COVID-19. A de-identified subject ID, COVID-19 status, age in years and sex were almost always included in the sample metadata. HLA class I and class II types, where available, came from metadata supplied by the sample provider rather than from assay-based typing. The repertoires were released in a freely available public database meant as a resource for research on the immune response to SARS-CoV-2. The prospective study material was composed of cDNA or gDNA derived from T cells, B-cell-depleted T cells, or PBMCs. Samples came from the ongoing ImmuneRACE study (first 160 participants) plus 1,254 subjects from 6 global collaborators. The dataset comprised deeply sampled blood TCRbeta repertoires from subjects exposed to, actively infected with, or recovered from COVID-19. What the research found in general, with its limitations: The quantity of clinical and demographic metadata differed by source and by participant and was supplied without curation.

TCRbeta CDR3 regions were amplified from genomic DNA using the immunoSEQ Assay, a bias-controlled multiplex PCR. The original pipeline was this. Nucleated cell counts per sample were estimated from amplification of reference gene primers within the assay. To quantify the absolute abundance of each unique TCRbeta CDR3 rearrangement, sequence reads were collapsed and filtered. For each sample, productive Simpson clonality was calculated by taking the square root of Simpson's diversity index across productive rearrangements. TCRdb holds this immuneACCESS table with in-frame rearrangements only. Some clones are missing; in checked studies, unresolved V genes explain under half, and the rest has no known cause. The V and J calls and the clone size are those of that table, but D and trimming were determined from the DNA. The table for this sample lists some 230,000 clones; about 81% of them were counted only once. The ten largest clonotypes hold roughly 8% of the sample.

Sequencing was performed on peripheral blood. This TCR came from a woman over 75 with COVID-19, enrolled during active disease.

The CDR3 protein is CASGRGRGTDTQYF. In nucleotides, the sequence is TGTGCCAGCGGAAGGGGTAGGGGCACAGATACGCAGTATTTT. The rearrangement joined TRBV6-5 to TRBJ2-3, with TRBD1 tentatively as D gene (5 bases match). Its CDR3 holds 14 amino acids, cysteine through phenylalanine. Only CDR3 DNA remains: 42 bases, in frame from the first base. Looking up the germline V gene yields CDR1 MNHEY and CDR2 SVGAGI. V loses 8 bases, J loses 1 base, and the germline ends lie 13 bases apart.